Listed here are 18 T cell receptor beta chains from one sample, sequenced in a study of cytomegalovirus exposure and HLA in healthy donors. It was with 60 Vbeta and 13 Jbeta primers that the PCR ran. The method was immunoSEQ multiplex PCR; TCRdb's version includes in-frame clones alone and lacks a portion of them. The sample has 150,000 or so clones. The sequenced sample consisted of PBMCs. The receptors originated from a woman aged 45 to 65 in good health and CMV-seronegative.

The CDR3 sequence: CASSLGPRGVTGELFF. The CDR3 bases are TGTGCCAGCAGCTTAGGCCCGCGAGGAGTCACCGGGGAGCTGTTTTTT. The chain carries TRBV7-9 and TRBJ2-2; no clear D. Germline-derived CDR1 and CDR2 are SEHNR and FQNEAQ (reference sequence). The CDR3 totals 16 residues. The germline V and J ends were trimmed by 1 base and 4 bases, with 13 bases remaining between them.

CDR3 sequence reads: CASSDPGREQYF. The DNA for the CDR3 is TGTGCCAGCAGTGACCCAGGGCGTGAGCAGTACTTC. The rearrangement joins TRBV2 to TRBJ2-7; tentatively, D is TRBD1 (5 bases). Germline lookup yields CDR1 SNHLY and CDR2 FYNNEI. There are 12 residues in the CDR3. Trimming cost V 3 bases and J 7 bases, with 10 bases left between them.

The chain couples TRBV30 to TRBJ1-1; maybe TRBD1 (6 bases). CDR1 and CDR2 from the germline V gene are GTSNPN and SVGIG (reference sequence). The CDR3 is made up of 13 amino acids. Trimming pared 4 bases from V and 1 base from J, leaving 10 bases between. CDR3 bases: TGTGCCTGGACCAGGGGAAGGAACACTGAAGCTTTCTTT. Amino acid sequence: CAWTRGRNTEAFF.

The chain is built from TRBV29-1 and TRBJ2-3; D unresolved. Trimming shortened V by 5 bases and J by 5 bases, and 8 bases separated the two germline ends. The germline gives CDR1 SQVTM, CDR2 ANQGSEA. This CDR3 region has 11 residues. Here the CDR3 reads CSVLPIDTQYF. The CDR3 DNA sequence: TGCAGCGTTCTCCCTATAGATACGCAGTATTTT.

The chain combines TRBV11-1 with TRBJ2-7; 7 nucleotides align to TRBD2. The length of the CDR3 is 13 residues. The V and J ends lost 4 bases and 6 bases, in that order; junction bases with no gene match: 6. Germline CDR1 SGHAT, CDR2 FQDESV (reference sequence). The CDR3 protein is CASSSGTTGEQYF. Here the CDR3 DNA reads TGTGCCAGCAGCTCCGGGACTACAGGCGAGCAGTACTTC.

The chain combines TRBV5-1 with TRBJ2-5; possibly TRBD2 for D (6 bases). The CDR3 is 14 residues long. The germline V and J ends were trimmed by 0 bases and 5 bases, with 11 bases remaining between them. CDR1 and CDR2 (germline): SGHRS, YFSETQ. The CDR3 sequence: CASSLVGGEETQYF. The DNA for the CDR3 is TGCGCCAGCAGCTTGGTGGGAGGCGAGGAGACCCAGTACTTC.

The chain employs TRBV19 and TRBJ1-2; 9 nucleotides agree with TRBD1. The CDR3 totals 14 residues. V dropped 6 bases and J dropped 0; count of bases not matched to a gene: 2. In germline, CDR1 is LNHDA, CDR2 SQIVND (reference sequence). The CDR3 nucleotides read TGTGCCAGTAGACAGGGGGCGACTAACTATGGCTACACCTTC. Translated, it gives CASRQGATNYGYTF.

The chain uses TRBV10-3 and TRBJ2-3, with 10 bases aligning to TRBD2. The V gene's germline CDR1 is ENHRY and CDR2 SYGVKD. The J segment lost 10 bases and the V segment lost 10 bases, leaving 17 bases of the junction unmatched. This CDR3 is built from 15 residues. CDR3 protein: CATRLSGGAGDAQYF. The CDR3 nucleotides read TGTGCCACACGACTAAGCGGGGGGGCCGGCGATGCGCAGTATTTT.

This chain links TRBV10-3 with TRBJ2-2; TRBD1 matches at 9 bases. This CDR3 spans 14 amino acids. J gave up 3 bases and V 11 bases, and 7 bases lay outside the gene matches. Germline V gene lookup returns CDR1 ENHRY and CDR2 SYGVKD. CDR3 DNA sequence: TGTGCCTTGCGGGACAGGGTGGACACCGGGGAGCTGTTTTTT. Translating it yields CALRDRVDTGELFF.

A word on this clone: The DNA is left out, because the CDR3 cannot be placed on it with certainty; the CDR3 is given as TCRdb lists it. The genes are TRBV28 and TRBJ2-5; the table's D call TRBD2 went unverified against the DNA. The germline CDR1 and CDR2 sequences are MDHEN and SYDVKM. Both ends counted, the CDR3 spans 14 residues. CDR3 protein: CASSLGMGRGTQYF.

The CDR3 reads CASRKGRGEAFF. In DNA form, the CDR3 reads TGTGCCAGCAGAAAAGGTAGGGGTGAAGCTTTCTTT. The chain employs TRBV6-5 and TRBJ1-1; possible D gene TRBD1, 5 bases. Looked up from germline, CDR1 is MNHEY and CDR2 is SVGAGI. The V end lost 6 bases, the J end lost 7 bases, and 12 bases lay between the germline ends. The CDR3 loop spans 12 amino acids.

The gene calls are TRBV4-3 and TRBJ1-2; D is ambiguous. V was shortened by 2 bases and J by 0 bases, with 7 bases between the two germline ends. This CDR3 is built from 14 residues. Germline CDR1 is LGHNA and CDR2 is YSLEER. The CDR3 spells CASSQTPSNYGYTF. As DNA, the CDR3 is TGCGCCAGCAGCCAAACACCTTCTAACTATGGCTACACCTTC.

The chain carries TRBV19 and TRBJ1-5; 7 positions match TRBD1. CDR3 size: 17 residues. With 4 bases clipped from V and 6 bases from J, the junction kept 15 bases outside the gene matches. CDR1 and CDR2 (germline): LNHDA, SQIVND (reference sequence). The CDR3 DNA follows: TGTGCCAGTAGTACACCGGGACAGTCGTGGATGAGTCAGCCCCAGCATTTT. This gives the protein CASSTPGQSWMSQPQHF.

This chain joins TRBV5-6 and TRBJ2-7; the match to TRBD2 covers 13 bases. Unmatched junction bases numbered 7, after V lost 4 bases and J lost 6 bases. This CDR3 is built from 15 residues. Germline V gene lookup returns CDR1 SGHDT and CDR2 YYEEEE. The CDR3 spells CASSIITSGGGEQYF. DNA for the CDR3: TGTGCCAGCAGCATAATAACTAGCGGGGGGGGCGAGCAGTACTTC.

Here the CDR3 reads CASSVGVGGTNEKLFF. The CDR3 DNA sequence: TGTGCCAGCAGCGTAGGTGTCGGGGGTACTAATGAAAAACTGTTTTTT. The rearrangement joins TRBV9 to TRBJ1-4; D is possibly TRBD1 (5 bases). The CDR3 extends over 16 amino acids. Germline V CDR1 and CDR2: SGDLS, YYNGEE. V shed 0 bases and J shed 2 bases, with 11 bases lying between them.

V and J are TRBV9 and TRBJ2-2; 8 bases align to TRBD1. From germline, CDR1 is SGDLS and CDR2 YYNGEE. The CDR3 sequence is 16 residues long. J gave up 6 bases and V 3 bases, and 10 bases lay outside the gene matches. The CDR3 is CASSGDRGYIAGELFF. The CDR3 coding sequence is TGTGCCAGCAGCGGAGACAGGGGATATATCGCCGGGGAGCTGTTTTTT.

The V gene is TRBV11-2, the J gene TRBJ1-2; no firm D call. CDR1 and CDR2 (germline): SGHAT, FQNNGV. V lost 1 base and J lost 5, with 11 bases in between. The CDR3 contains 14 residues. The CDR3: CASSLVSGRYGYTF. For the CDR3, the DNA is TGTGCCAGCAGCTTAGTCTCAGGCAGATATGGCTACACCTTC.

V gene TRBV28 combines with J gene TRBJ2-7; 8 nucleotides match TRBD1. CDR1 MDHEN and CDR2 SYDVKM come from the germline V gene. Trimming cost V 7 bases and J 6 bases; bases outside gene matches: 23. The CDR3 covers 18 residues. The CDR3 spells CASTVTGATMGFEGEQYF. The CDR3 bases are TGTGCCAGCACCGTGACAGGGGCGACCATGGGGTTTGAGGGCGAGCAGTACTTC.